One T cell receptor beta chain is described in this entry. Antigen unknown. This sample stems from a study of T cell repertoires in ileal Crohn's disease. Background on the study: Patients had a median roughly 8-year disease duration, and over 30% were active smokers.

This CDR3 is built from 15 residues. The germline CDR1 and CDR2 sequences are KGHSH and LQKENI. The V end was cut by 3 bases, the J end by 1 base, with 12 bases between. Study observations and caveats: Endoscopic recurrence occurred in every patient whose clonality exceeded 26.8%.

Time point specified: neoterminal ileum biopsy at postoperative endoscopy, about 6 months after surgery. Clones were read by immunoSEQ multiplex PCR, and TCRdb kept only the in-frame ones, dropping some. This sample has about 380 clones, with 92% found just once. The rearrangement uses TRBV18 and TRBJ1-1; D is unresolved. The sample consisted of ileal tissue. The receptor's source is an adult with Crohn's disease. CDR3 nucleotides: TGTGCCAGCTCACCCCAACATCAGGCGAACACTGAAGCTTTCTTT. It specifies CASSPQHQANTEAFF.